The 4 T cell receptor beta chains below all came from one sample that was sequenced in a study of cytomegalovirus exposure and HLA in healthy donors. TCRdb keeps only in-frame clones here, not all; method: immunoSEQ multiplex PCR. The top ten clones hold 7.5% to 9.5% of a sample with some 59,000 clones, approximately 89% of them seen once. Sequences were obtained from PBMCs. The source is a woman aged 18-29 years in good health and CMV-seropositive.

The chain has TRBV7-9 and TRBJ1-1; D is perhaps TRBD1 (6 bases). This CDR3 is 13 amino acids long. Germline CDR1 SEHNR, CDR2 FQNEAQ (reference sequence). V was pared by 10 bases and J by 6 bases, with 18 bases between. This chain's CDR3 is CATKMTGPAEAFF. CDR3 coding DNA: TGTGCCACCAAGATGACAGGACCCGCTGAAGCTTTCTTT.

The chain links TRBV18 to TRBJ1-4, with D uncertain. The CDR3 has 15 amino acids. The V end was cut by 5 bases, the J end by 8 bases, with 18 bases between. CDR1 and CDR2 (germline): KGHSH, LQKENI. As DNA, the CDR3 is TGTGCCAGCTCATCAAACACCGCGGGTGGCGAAAAACTGTTTTTT. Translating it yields CASSSNTAGGEKLFF.

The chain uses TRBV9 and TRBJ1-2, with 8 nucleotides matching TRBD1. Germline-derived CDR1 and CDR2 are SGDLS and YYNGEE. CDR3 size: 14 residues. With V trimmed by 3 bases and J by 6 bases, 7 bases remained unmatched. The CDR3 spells CASSAPGGADGYTF. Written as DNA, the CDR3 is TGTGCCAGCAGCGCCCCAGGGGGCGCGGATGGCTACACCTTC.

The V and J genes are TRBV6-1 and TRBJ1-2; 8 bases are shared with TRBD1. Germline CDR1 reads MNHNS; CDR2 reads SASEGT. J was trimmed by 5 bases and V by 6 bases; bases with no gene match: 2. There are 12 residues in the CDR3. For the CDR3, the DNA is TGTGCCAGCAGAAGGACAGGGTATGGCTACACCTTC. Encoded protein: CASRRTGYGYTF.